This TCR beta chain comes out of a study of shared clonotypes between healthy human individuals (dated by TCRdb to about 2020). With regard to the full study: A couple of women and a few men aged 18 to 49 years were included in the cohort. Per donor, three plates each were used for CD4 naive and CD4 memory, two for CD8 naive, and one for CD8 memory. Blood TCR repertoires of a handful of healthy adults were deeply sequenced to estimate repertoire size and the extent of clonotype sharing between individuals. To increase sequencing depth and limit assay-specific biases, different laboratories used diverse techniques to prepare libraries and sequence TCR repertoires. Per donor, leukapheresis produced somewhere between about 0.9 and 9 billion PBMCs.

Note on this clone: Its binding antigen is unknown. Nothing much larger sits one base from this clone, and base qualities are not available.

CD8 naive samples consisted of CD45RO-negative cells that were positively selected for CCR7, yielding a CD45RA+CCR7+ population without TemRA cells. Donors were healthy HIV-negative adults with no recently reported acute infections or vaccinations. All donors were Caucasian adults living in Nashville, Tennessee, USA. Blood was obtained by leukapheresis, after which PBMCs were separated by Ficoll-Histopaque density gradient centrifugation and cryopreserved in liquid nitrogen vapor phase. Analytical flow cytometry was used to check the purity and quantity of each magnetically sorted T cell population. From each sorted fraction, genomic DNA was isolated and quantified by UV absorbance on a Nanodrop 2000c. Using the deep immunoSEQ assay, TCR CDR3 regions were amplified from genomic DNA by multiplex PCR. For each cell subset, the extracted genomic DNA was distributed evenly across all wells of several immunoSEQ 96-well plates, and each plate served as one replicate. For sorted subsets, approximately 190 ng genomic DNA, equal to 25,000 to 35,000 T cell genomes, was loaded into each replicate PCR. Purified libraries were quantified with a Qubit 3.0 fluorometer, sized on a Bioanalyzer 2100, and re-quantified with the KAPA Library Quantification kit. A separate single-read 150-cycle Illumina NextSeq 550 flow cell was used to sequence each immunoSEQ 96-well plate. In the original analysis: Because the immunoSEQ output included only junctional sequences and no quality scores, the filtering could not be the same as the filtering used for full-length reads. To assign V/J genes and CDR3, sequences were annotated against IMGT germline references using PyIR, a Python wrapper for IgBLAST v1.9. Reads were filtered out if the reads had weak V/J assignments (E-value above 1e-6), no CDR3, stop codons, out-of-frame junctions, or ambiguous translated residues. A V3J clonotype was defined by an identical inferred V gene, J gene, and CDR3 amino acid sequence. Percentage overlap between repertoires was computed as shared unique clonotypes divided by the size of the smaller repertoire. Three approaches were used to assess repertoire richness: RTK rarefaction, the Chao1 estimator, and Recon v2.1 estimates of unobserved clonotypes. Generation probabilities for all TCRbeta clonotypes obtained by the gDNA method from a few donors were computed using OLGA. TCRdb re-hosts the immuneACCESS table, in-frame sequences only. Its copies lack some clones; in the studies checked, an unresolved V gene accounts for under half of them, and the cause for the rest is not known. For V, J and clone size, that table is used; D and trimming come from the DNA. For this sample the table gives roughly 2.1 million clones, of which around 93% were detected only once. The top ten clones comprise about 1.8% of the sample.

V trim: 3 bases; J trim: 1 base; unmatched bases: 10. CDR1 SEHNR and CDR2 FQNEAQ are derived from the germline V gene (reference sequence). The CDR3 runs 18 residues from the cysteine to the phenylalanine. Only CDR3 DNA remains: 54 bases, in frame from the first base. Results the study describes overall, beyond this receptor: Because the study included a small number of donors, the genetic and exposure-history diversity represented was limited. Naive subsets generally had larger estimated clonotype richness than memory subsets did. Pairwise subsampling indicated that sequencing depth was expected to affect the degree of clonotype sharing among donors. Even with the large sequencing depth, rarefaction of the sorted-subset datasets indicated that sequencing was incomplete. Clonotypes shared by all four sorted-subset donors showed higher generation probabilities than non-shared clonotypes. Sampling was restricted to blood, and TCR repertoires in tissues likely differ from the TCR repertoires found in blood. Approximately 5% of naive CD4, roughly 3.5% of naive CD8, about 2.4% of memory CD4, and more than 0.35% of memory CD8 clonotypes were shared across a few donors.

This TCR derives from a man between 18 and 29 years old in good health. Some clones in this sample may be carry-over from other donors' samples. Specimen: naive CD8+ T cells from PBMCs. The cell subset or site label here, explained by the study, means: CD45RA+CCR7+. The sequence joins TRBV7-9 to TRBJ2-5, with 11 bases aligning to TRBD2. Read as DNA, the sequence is TGTGCCAGCAGCTTTCAAATCGGGACTAGCGGATTCCAAGAGACCCAGTACTTC. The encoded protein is CASSFQIGTSGFQETQYF.